This TCR beta chain was captured by sequencing in a study of radiotherapy plus CTLA-4 blockade in lung cancer. Measured with immunoSEQ multiplex PCR; TCRdb has only the in-frame clones, and not every one. Of about 97,000 clones in the sample, about four fifths were seen once. CDR3 length: 13 residues. Germline CDR1 is MNHNY and CDR2 is SVGAGI (reference sequence). V gave up 5 bases and J gave up 7 bases; unmatched junction bases: 6. This clone was counted a single time. Sequenced material: peripheral blood, taken from a patient treated with radiotherapy plus ipilimumab. This sequence was found in a human donor with non-small cell lung cancer who had a partial response to radiotherapy plus ipilimumab. Some clones in this sample may be carry-over from other donors' samples. The gene calls are TRBV6-6 and TRBJ1-2, with 8 positions matching TRBD1. The CDR3: CASSTRTGSGYTF. CDR3 DNA: TGTGCCAGCAGTACAAGGACAGGGAGTGGCTACACCTTC.